The 11 T cell receptor beta chains presented below share a single source sample, sequenced in a study of beta chain features in type 1 diabetes. Every isolated RNA sample was fully reverse transcribed, so sequencing captured expressed TCRB transcripts. Libraries were prepared by immunoSEQ multiplex PCR; TCRdb keeps only in-frame clonotypes and omits some of them. Of 200,000 to 250,000 clones detected, roughly 70% appear once; the ten largest clones hold almost 0.055%. The sequencing sample was made of naive CD4+ T cells from blood. All receptors come from a man aged 30-40 years in good health.

The chain combines TRBV25-1 with TRBJ2-7; 7 bases fit TRBD1. The CDR3 contains 16 residues. The V segment lost 3 bases and the J segment 4 bases; nucleotides outside the gene matches: 12. Germline loops: CDR1 MGHDK, CDR2 SYGVNS. The CDR3 nucleotides read TGTGCCAGCAGTGACCCCTCAGACAGGGACGGGTACGAGCAGTACTTC. This encodes CASSDPSDRDGYEQYF.

The chain uses TRBV15 and TRBJ2-7; 7 bases match TRBD1. Trimming removed 4 bases from V and 4 bases from J; junction bases left unmatched: 4. Per the germline V gene, CDR1 is LNHNV and CDR2 is YYDKDF (reference sequence). The CDR3 is 13 amino acids. The CDR3: CATSTDRTYEQYF. As DNA, the CDR3 is TGTGCCACCAGCACGGACAGGACTTACGAGCAGTACTTC.

The V and J genes are TRBV29-1 and TRBJ2-3, with D unresolved. There are 12 residues in the CDR3. Germline V gene data show CDR1 as SQVTM and CDR2 as ANQGSEA. V was clipped by 4 bases and J by 3 bases, with 8 bases between them. Here the CDR3 DNA reads TGCAGCGTTGCGATAGGAACAGATACGCAGTATTTT. This sequence encodes CSVAIGTDTQYF.

The chain joins TRBV7-2 to TRBJ2-1; 8 positions agree with TRBD2. V lost 4 bases, J lost 9 bases, and 11 bases stayed unmatched. Germline CDR1 SGHTA, CDR2 FQGNSA. This CDR3 has 15 residues. The CDR3: CASSSLWVAGSEQFF. CDR3 coding DNA: TGTGCCAGCAGCTCCCTTTGGGTAGCGGGAAGTGAGCAGTTCTTC.

The chain joins TRBV25-1 to TRBJ2-7; weak D call: TRBD1 (6 bases). The germline gives CDR1 MGHDK, CDR2 SYGVNS. The CDR3 sequence is 14 residues long. Trimming removed 5 bases from V and 2 bases from J, with 13 bases in between. The DNA for the CDR3 is TGTGCCAGCAGTAGGGGGACGCAAACCTACGAGCAGTACTTC. This codes for CASSRGTQTYEQYF.

The V gene is TRBV29-1, the J gene TRBJ2-5; TRBD2 might be the D (5 bases). Germline V gives CDR1 SQVTM, CDR2 ANQGSEA. V gave up 0 bases and J gave up 5 bases, with 13 bases separating them. This CDR3 contains 14 residues. The CDR3 spells CSVEEGLPGETQYF. In nucleotides, the CDR3 is TGCAGCGTTGAAGAAGGACTCCCGGGGGAGACCCAGTACTTC. Drawing the rest from reference TRBV29-1 and TRBJ2-5, the complete variable domain is SAVISQKPSRDICQRGTSLTIQCQVDSQVTMMFWYRQQPGQSLTLIATANQGSEATYESGFVIDKFPISRPNLTFSTLTVSNMSPEDSSIYLCSVEEGLPGETQYFGPGTRLLVL.

The chain couples TRBV10-3 to TRBJ1-1; 10 bases fit TRBD1. CDR3 length equals 13 residues. V lost 7 bases, J lost 5 bases, and 4 bases stayed unmatched. Germline CDR1 reads ENHRY; CDR2 reads SYGVKD. CDR3 amino acids: CAITEGQGTEAFF. The CDR3 DNA reads TGTGCCATCACCGAGGGACAGGGGACTGAAGCTTTCTTT.

The chain employs TRBV30 and TRBJ1-1; D is possibly TRBD1 (5 bases). V lost 5 bases, J lost 5 bases, and 12 bases lay in between. Germline V gene lookup returns CDR1 GTSNPN and CDR2 SVGIG (reference sequence). The CDR3 consists of 12 residues. The chain's CDR3 is CAWAGTKTEAFF. DNA for the CDR3: TGTGCCTGGGCCGGGACTAAAACTGAAGCTTTCTTT.

The chain recombines TRBV30 with TRBJ1-5; D call uncertain. Trimming pared 0 bases from V and 6 bases from J, leaving 9 bases between. The CDR3 consists of 13 residues. CDR1 and CDR2 from the germline V gene are GTSNPN and SVGIG (reference sequence). In nucleotides, the CDR3 is TGTGCCTGGAGTGTACAAGACTCTCAGCCCCAGCATTTT. It yields the protein CAWSVQDSQPQHF.

This chain joins TRBV15 and TRBJ2-7; 7 nucleotides match TRBD1. V was clipped by 3 bases and J by 6 bases; unmatched bases: 17. This CDR3 is 17 amino acids long. Germline values: CDR1 LNHNV, CDR2 YYDKDF (reference sequence). For the CDR3, the DNA is TGTGCCACCAGCAGTTGGCCGGGGACAGCGGACGTGTGCGAGCAGTACTTC. Its translation is CATSSWPGTADVCEQYF.

This clone occurred a few times. The V call is TRBV18, the J call TRBJ2-1; 9 nucleotides match TRBD1. Germline lookup yields CDR1 KGHSH and CDR2 LQKENI. CDR3 length: 15 amino acids. V lost 4 bases, J lost 0 bases, and 1 base stayed unmatched. CDR3 sequence reads: CASSLGQGSYNEQFF. In nucleotides, the CDR3 is TGTGCCAGCTCACTGGGACAGGGCTCCTACAATGAGCAGTTCTTC.